Here is one T cell receptor beta chain with its context. Its antigen is unidentified. The sample originates from a study of graft-versus-host responses after intestinal transplantation. In the study overall: Transplant types were multivisceral, liver-intestinal, or isolated intestinal. The study, taken as a whole, reports: The authors found GvH clones in recipient marrow, some appearing first in ileum or blood.

TCRdb's copy holds only in-frame clones and misses some; the assay was immunoSEQ multiplex PCR. The sample gives around 110,000 clones, 90% of which show up once; about 0.18% is in the top ten. Per the germline V gene, CDR1 is MDHEN and CDR2 is SYDVKM. The CDR3 covers 15 residues. The germline V and J ends were trimmed by 2 bases and 4 bases, with 12 bases remaining between them. Sequencing was performed on unstimulated CD4+ T cells sorted from spleen or lymph node cells, taken before intestinal transplant. This rearrangement joins TRBV28 to TRBJ1-5; possible D gene TRBD1, 6 bases. This clonotype was obtained from a human donor who received an intestinal transplant. CDR3 region: CASSLDRSRNQPQHF. CDR3 nucleotides: TGTGCCAGCAGTTTAGACAGGTCAAGAAATCAGCCCCAGCATTTT.